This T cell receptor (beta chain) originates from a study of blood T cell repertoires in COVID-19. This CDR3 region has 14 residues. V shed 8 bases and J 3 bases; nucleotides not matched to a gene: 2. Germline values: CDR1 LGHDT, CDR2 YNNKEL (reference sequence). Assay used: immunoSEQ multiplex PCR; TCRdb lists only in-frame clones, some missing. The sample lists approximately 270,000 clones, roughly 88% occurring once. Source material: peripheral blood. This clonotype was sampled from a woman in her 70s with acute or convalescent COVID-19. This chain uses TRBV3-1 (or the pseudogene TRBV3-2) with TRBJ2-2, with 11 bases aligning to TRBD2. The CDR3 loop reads CASQTSGDTGELFF. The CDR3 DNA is TGTGCCAGCCAGACTAGCGGGGACACCGGGGAGCTGTTTTTT.